This T cell receptor beta chain was sequenced in a study of T cell repertoires in aging, cancer and after chemotherapy. Whole-study findings and limits: Compared with age-matched healthy donors, untreated hematological or solid cancer patients showed higher blood TCR clonality.

TCR beta rearrangements were amplified from peripheral blood genomic DNA. In the case of this clonotype: Its matching antigen is unknown.

Rearranged V-D-J TRB sequences were amplified with a mixed TRB-A/B primer pool. TCRdb re-called the multiplex PCR reads with MiXCR, one entry per CDR3 protein. The data show 10,000 or so distinct CDR3 sequences, about 31% seen once. CDR3 length: 13 amino acids. Deletions cut 6 bases from V and 5 bases from J, with 11 bases between. Germline CDR1 reads MNHNS; CDR2 reads SASEGT. This sequence joins TRBV6-1 and TRBJ1-5; D perhaps matches TRBD1 (5 bases). This TCR came from a human donor in good health. The donor label of this sample is uncertain. Sequenced: blood. The DNA for the CDR3 is TGTGCCAGCAGGGAGGGGACCGATCAGCCCCAGCATTTT. Protein: CASREGTDQPQHF.